These T cell receptor beta chains were read from a single sample in a study of blood T cell repertoires in COVID-19. The repertoire was sequenced with immunoSEQ multiplex PCR; TCRdb's copy has only in-frame clones and lacks some. The sample has 230,000 or so clones; more than 65% are singletons. Specimen: peripheral blood. These receptors originate from a woman aged 40 to 50 who had recovered from COVID-19. CDR3s include the opening cysteine and the closing phenylalanine or tryptophan. The D gene is left open where the match is weak. The size entry is marked missing in some rows and otherwise reads once, few, many or a size class.

DNA	CDR3	D	J	V	size
TGTGCCTGGAAAATGGGGGGACCTAATGAAAAACTGTTTTTT	CAWKMGGPNEKLFF	-	TRBJ1-4	TRBV30	-
TGCAGCGTTGAGTCTGAAGGGGGTGGCTACACCTTC	CSVESEGGGYTF	-	TRBJ1-2	TRBV29-1	-
TGTGCCAGCAGCTTAGAAGTAGAAACAGACGCTTTCTTT	CASSLEVETDAFF	-	TRBJ1-1	TRBV7-9	-
TGTGCCAGCAGCGAAGAGAGCTCGGGGGTCTACGAGCAGTACTTC	CASSEESSGVYEQYF	-	TRBJ2-7	TRBV3-1/TRBV3-2	few
TGTGCCAGCAGCTGGGACAGAGATACGCAGTATTTT	CASSWDRDTQYF	TRBD1	TRBJ2-3	TRBV5-6	-
TGTGCCAGCAGCTTGAAAAACATCGACGAGCAGTACTTC	CASSLKNIDEQYF	-	TRBJ2-7	TRBV5-4	-
TGTGCCAGCAGCTTAGAATTCGGCGGAACTAATGAAAAACTGTTTTTT	CASSLEFGGTNEKLFF	-	TRBJ1-4	TRBV7-2	-
TGTGCCAGCAGACAGGGGAGTCAGCCCCAGCATTTT	CASRQGSQPQHF	TRBD1	TRBJ1-5	TRBV25-1	-
TGTGCCAGCAGCGTAGACCCTAATAATTCACCCCTCCACTTT	CASSVDPNNSPLHF	-	TRBJ1-6	TRBV9	-
TGTGCCACCAGTGATTTGGGGGGGGCCTTCGAAAAACTGTTTTTT	CATSDLGGAFEKLFF	-	TRBJ1-4	TRBV24-1	-
TGCAGCGTACAGAAAAAAGAGACCCAGTACTTC	CSVQKKETQYF	-	TRBJ2-5	TRBV29-1	-
TGTGCCAGCTCACCCAGGGGGTCTGGGTCAGATACGCAGTATTTT	CASSPRGSGSDTQYF	TRBD1	TRBJ2-3	TRBV18	-
TGCAGCGCCGAATCCGGCAGGGGTGAGGACACCTTC	CSAESGRGEDTF	-	TRBJ1-2	TRBV29-1	-
TGTGCCAGCAGCATCTGGGGGGGCCATGAGCAGTTCTTC	CASSIWGGHEQFF	-	TRBJ2-1	TRBV7-2	-
TGTGCCAGCAGCTTAACTAGTAAGGTTAGCACTGAAGCTTTCTTT	CASSLTSKVSTEAFF	-	TRBJ1-1	TRBV11-3	-
TGTGCCAGCAGTACAGGGGCGCCGTCCTACGAGCAGTACTTC	CASSTGAPSYEQYF	TRBD1	TRBJ2-7	TRBV28	-
TGTGCCATCAGTGAGTCAACAGTGGAAGAAAAACTGTTTTTT	CAISESTVEEKLFF	-	TRBJ1-4	TRBV10-3	-
TGTGCCAGCAGCCGGACTTCATCTGGGACCGGGGAGCTGTTTTTT	CASSRTSSGTGELFF	-	TRBJ2-2	TRBV3-1/TRBV3-2	once
TGTGCCAGCAGTTCCCCCTCCTACAGCACAGATACGCAGTATTTT	CASSSPSYSTDTQYF	-	TRBJ2-3	TRBV27	-
TGCAGCGTTGAGGTTAGGGGGGGACAGAACACTGAAGCTTTCTTT	CSVEVRGGQNTEAFF	-	TRBJ1-1	TRBV29-1	-
TGTGCCAGCTCACCAGACAGGGCGGCGGAGACCCAGTACTTC	CASSPDRAAETQYF	TRBD1	TRBJ2-5	TRBV18	-
TGTGCCAGCAGCCGAACCGGGACAGGAGTATACGAGCAGTACTTC	CASSRTGTGVYEQYF	TRBD1	TRBJ2-7	TRBV7-8	-
TGTGCCAGCAGCTCGGCGCGGGACAGGGCAAACACCATATATTTT	CASSSARDRANTIYF	TRBD1	TRBJ1-3	TRBV5-4	-
TGCGCCAGCAGCCGGGACACCAATAATGAAAAACTGTTTTTT	CASSRDTNNEKLFF	-	TRBJ1-4	TRBV5-1	-
TGCGCCAGCAGCTTCAGGGGCGTCGAAGAAAAACTGTTTTTT	CASSFRGVEEKLFF	-	TRBJ1-4	TRBV5-1	-
TGCGCCAGCAGAAGGACAGGGCTTGCTGGAAACACCATATATTTT	CASRRTGLAGNTIYF	TRBD1	TRBJ1-3	TRBV5-1	few
TGTGCCAGCAGCAGAGACCAGGGGGTCAGGGATCAGCCCCAGCATTTT	CASSRDQGVRDQPQHF	TRBD1	TRBJ1-5	TRBV5-5	-
TGTGCCAGCAGGTTTGGTAGCGGTGATAGCAATCAGCCCCAGCATTTT	CASRFGSGDSNQPQHF	-	TRBJ1-5	TRBV28	-
TGTGCCAGCAGCCCGAGACAGGGGGTGAACACTGAAGCTTTCTTT	CASSPRQGVNTEAFF	TRBD1	TRBJ1-1	TRBV7-9	-
TGCGCCAGCAGCCAAGATTTCCGCAGCGGGTCCCGCACAGATACGCAGTATTTT	CASSQDFRSGSRTDTQYF	-	TRBJ2-3	TRBV4-1	-
TGTGCCAGCAGCCCTACAGGGGGCACTGAAGCTTTCTTT	CASSPTGGTEAFF	TRBD1	TRBJ1-1	TRBV7-6	-
TGTGCCAGCAGTACAGGCCACCAAGAGACCCAGTACTTC	CASSTGHQETQYF	-	TRBJ2-5	TRBV6-5	-
TGTGCCAGTAGCTTGGGGGACTCGAGTACCCATAACTATGGCTACACCTTC	CASSLGDSSTHNYGYTF	-	TRBJ1-2	TRBV19	-
TGTGCCAGCAGCTTAGTGGCGACATCTGAAGAGACCCAGTACTTC	CASSLVATSEETQYF	-	TRBJ2-5	TRBV7-2	-
TGTGCCAGCACCGGAACAGGGAACTACGAGCAGTACTTC	CASTGTGNYEQYF	-	TRBJ2-7	TRBV2	-
TGTGCCAGCAGCCGAGTCCGCCCCGGGACAGACCCCAGGCAGGTGGCTTTCTTT	CASSRVRPGTDPRQVAFF	TRBD1	TRBJ1-1	TRBV6-6	-
TGTGCCAGCAGTTTATCGGGAAACTATGGCTACACCTTC	CASSLSGNYGYTF	-	TRBJ1-2	TRBV28	-
TGTGCCAGCACCCCCCGGGATAATAGTTCACCCCTCCACTTT	CASTPRDNSSPLHF	-	TRBJ1-6	TRBV6-5	-
TGTGCCAGCTGCAAAACTGGACAGAATAACTATGGCTACACCTTC	CASCKTGQNNYGYTF	-	TRBJ1-2	TRBV27	-
TGTGCCAGCAGCCAAGGACCGAAGAGGGCCCAGTACTTC	CASSQGPKRAQYF	-	TRBJ2-5	TRBV14	-
TGTGCCAGCATAGGGACAGGGGGAAACTACGAGCAGTACTTC	CASIGTGGNYEQYF	TRBD1	TRBJ2-7	TRBV6-5	-